The entry below gives a single T cell receptor beta chain sequence along with its context. Using immunoSEQ multiplex PCR, the repertoire was profiled, and TCRdb retains in-frame clones only, with some absent. This sample carries fewer than 100,000 clones, roughly 85% of them seen once, and the ten largest clones take approximately 16%. The data derive from a study of Ad26.COV2.S vaccination and SARS-CoV-2 variants. Germline-derived CDR1 and CDR2 are LNHNV and YYDKDF (reference sequence). The CDR3 totals 15 residues. Between the trimmed V and J ends, which lost 0 bases and 0 bases, there was a span of 6 bases.

Sample: peripheral blood, taken after recovery from COVID-19. This TCR derives from a human donor who had recovered from COVID-19. V and J are TRBV15 and TRBJ1-5; D remains ambiguous. This CDR3 reads CATSRDSYSNQPQHF. Written as DNA, the CDR3 is TGTGCCACCAGCAGAGATTCGTATAGCAATCAGCCCCAGCATTTT.